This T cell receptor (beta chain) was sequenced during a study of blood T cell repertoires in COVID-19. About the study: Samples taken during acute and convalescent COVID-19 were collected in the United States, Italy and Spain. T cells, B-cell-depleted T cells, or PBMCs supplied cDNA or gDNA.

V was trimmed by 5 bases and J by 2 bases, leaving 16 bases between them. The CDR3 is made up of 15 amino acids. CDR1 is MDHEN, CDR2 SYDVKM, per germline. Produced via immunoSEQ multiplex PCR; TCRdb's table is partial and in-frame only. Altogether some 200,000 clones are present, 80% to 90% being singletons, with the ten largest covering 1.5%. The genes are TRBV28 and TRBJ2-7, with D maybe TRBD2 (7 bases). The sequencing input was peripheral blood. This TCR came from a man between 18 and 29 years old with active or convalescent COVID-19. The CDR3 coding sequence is TGTGCCAGCAGTGTCGGCGGGGGCCCGCCCTACGAGCAGTACTTC. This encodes CASSVGGGPPYEQYF. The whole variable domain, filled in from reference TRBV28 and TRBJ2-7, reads DVKVTQSSRYLVKRTGEKVFLECVQDMDHENMFWYRQDPGLGLRLIYFSYDVKMKEKGDIPEGYSVSREKKERFSLILESASTNQTSMYLCASSVGGGPPYEQYFGPGTRLTVT.